This TCR beta chain was captured in a study of early T cells in non-severe SARS-CoV-2 infection. Study at large: Unsorted whole-blood RNA was sequenced in bulk, leaving chains unpaired. Study results and caveats: In VDJdb matching, anti-spike CD8 responses were favored while private and CD4 specificities went missing.

This clonotype has only a few counts. Its antigen is as yet unknown. One junction end disagrees with the germline gene, perhaps due to a read error. CDR1 is LGHDT and CDR2 is YNNKEL in the germline V gene (reference sequence). The CDR3 has 14 residues. TCRdb ran MiXCR on the 5' RACE reads and lists one entry per CDR3 protein. The sample includes about 70,000 distinct CDR3 sequences, 13% to 15% of them seen just once. This specimen consisted of whole blood, obtained at baseline. The V call is TRBV3-1, the J call TRBJ1-3, with D perhaps TRBD1 (5 bases). This receptor was taken from an adult who was a healthcare worker with PCR-confirmed SARS-CoV-2 infection or an uninfected control (not recorded which). CDR3 region: CASRRTSSENTIYF. The CDR3 nucleotides are TGTGCCAGCAGGAGGACAAGCTCTGAAAACACCATATATTTT.